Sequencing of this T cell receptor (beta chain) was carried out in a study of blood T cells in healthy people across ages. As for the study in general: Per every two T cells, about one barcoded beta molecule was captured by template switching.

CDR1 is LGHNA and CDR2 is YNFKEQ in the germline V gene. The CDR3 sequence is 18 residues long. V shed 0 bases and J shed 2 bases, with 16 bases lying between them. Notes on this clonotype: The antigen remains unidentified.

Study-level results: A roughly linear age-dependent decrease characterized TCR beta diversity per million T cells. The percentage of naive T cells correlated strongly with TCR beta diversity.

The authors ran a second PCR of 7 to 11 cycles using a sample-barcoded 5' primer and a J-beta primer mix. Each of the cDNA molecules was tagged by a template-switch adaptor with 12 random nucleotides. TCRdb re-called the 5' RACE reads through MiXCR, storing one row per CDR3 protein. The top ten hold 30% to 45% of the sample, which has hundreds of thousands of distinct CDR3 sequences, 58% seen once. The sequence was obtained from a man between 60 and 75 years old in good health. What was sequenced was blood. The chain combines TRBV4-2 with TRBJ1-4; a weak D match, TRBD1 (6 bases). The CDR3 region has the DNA TGTGCCAGCAGCCAAGACTCGCAGGGGCGGGGCACTAATGAAAAACTGTTTTTT. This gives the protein CASSQDSQGRGTNEKLFF.